This T cell receptor (beta chain) was identified during a study of OX40 agonist ivuxolimab in advanced cancers. A note on the overall study: The costimulatory receptor OX40 (CD134) was targeted by ivuxolimab, a fully human IgG2 agonistic monoclonal antibody. Intravenous ivuxolimab was administered to patients every 2 weeks at six dose levels: 0.01, 0.1, 0.3, 1.5, 3 and 10 mg/kg. Of the roughly 51 dose-escalation patients, hepatocellular carcinoma was present in some 19, melanoma in around 15, renal cell carcinoma in 9 and head and neck cancer in 9. A male proportion of around 83% and a mean age of 60 years, ranging from roughly 23 to 79, were recorded for the dose-escalation cohort. Prior anti-PD-1, anti-PD-L1 or anti-CTLA-4 therapy was permitted, and 30% to 45% of dose-escalation patients had received checkpoint inhibitors. Three dose-escalation patients achieved partial responses, one with hepatocellular carcinoma and two with cutaneous melanoma. The point of sequencing TCRbeta in the periphery was to test whether ivuxolimab changed TCR sequence diversity and drove clonal T-cell expansion. The paper reports the monotherapy dose-escalation portion (N ≈ 50 patients) of the phase I ivuxolimab trial.

The full study reports these points: After ivuxolimab, expanded clones were on average more numerous among CD8+ T cells than among CD4+ T cells. Partial responders in the 0.1-3.0 mg/kg groups had among the lowest normalized peripheral clonal expansion, especially among CD8+ T cells. Low levels of normalized T-cell clonal expansion were also seen in some nonresponding patients. Antigen specificity was not determined for the clonally expanded peripheral T cells. Clonal expansion of both CD4+ and CD8+ blood T cells was observed from baseline to week 6 at doses 0.1 to 3.0 mg/kg.

For sequencing of the TCRbeta CDR3 region, genomic DNA was extracted from the sorted cells. The immunoSEQ Assay was used to sequence the TCRbeta CDR3 regions. TCRdb mirrors the immuneACCESS table, restricted to in-frame sequences. Some clones are absent from its copies; in checked studies, under half trace to an unresolved V gene, and the reason for the others is unknown. Within this sample are about 150,000 clones, with 85% to 95% of them counted one time only. Approximately 0.99% of the sample belongs to the ten largest clones. The trial excluded patients who had a history of autoimmune disease or who were on systemic immunosuppression. Peripheral blood for TCR sequencing was collected from all dose cohorts at baseline, on cycle 4 day 1, and on cycle 7 day 1. Samples were obtained from an open-label, multicenter, first-in-human phase I dose-escalation trial of ivuxolimab. Adults with locally advanced or metastatic head and neck squamous cell, hepatocellular, melanoma or renal cell carcinoma were enrolled in the trial. CD4+ and CD8+ T cells were sorted separately from peripheral blood before TCR sequencing.

V is cut by 0 bases and J by 10 bases, and the space between the germline ends is 15 bases. The CDR3 covers 14 residues, taking in both the cysteine and the phenylalanine. Left in the record is the CDR3 DNA by itself, 42 bases read in frame from the first base. The germline V gene (reference sequence) yields LNHNV for CDR1 and YYDKDF for CDR2. Only one count was recorded for this clone. Its antigen is unknown. Nothing much larger sits one base from this clone, and base qualities are not available. Sequences were derived from CD4+ or CD8+ T cells sorted from blood, sampled in a trial of the OX40 agonist ivuxolimab. This sequence uses TRBV15 and TRBJ1-1; no D gene call is confident. The TCR comes from an adult with an advanced solid tumor such as melanoma, head and neck, liver or kidney cancer. CDR3 loop: CATSRDQTWSGAFF. DNA sequence: TGTGCCACCAGCAGAGATCAAACCTGGTCTGGAGCTTTCTTT.